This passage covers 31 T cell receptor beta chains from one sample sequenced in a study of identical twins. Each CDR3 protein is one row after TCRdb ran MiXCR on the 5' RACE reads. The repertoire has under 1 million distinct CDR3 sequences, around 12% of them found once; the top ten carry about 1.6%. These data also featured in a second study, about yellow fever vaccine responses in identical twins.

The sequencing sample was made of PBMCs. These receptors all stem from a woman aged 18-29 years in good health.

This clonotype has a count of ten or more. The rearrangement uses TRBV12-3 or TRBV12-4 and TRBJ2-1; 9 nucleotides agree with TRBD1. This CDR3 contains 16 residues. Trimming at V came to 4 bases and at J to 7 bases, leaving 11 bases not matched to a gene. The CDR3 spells CASSSTGGLAENEQFF. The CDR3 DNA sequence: TGTGCCAGCAGTTCCACAGGGGGCCTAGCGGAAAATGAGCAGTTCTTC.

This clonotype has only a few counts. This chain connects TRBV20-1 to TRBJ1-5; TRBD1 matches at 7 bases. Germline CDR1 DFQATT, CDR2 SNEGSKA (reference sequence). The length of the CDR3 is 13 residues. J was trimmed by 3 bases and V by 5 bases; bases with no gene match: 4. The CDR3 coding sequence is TGCAGTGCTGCGGGACAGACCAATCAGCCCCAGCATTTT. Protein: CSAAGQTNQPQHF.

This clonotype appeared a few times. CDR3 region: CASSQTQGNNEQFF. As DNA, the CDR3 is TGTGCCAGCAGCCAGACACAGGGGAACAATGAGCAGTTCTTC. The chain combines TRBV3-1 with TRBJ2-1, with 7 nucleotides matching TRBD1. CDR1 LGHDT and CDR2 YNNKEL come from the germline V gene (reference sequence). The length of the CDR3 is 14 residues. The trim removed 3 bases at V and 5 bases at J, leaving 4 bases unmatched.

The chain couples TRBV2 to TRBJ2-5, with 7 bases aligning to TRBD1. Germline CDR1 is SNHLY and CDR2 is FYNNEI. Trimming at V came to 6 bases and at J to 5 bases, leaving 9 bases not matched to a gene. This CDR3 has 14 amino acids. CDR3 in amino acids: CASRGQIPAETQYF. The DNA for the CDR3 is TGTGCCAGCAGGGGACAGATACCAGCGGAGACCCAGTACTTC.

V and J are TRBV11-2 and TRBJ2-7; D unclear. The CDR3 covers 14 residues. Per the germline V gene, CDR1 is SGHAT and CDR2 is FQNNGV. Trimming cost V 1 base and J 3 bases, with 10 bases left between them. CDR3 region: CASSLGASNYEQYF. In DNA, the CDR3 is TGTGCCAGCAGCTTAGGCGCTAGTAACTACGAGCAGTACTTC. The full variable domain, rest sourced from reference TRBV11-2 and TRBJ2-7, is EAGVAQSPRYKIIEKRQSVAFWCNPISGHATLYWYQQILGQGPKLLIQFQNNGVVDDSQLPKDRFSAERLKGVDSTLKIQPAKLEDSAVYLCASSLGASNYEQYFGPGTRLTVT.

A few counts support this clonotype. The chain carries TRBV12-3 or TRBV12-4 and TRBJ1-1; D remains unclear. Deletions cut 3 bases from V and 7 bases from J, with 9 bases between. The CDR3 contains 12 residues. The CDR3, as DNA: TGTGCCAGCAGTTTTGAGGGCTTTGAAGCTTTCTTT. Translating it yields CASSFEGFEAFF.

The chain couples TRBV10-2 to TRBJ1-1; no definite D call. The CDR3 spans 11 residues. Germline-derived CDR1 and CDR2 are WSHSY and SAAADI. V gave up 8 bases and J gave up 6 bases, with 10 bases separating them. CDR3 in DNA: TGCGCCAGCCTCGCCGGCGCTGAAGCTTTCTTT. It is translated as CASLAGAEAFF.

CDR3 sequence reads: CAVTRLGNEQFF. The CDR3 DNA reads as TGTGCCGTTACTAGATTGGGCAATGAGCAGTTCTTC. The V gene is TRBV7-9, the J gene TRBJ2-1; weak D call: TRBD2 (5 bases). The CDR3 is made up of 12 amino acids. Germline-derived CDR1 and CDR2 are SEHNR and FQNEAQ (reference sequence). V lost 11 bases to trimming and J lost 6 bases, with 14 bases between them.

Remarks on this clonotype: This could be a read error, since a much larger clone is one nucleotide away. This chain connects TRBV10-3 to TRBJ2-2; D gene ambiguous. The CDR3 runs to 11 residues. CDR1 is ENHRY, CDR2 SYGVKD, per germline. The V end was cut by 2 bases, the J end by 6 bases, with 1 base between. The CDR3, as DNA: TGTGCCATCAGTGAGCCCGGGGAGCTGTTTTTT. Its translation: CAISEPGELFF.

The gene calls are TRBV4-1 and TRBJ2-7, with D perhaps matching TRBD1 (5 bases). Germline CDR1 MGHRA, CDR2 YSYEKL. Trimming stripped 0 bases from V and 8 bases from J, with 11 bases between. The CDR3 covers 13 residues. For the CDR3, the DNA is TGCGCCAGCAGCCAAGAAGGACATCTGAAGCAGTACGTC. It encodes CASSQEGHLKQYV.

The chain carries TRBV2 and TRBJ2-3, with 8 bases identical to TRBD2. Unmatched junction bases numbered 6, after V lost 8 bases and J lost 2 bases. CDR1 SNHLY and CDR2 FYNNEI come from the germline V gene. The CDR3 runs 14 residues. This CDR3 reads CASDGRVDTDTQYF. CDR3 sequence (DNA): TGTGCCAGCGACGGGAGGGTGGACACAGATACGCAGTATTTT.

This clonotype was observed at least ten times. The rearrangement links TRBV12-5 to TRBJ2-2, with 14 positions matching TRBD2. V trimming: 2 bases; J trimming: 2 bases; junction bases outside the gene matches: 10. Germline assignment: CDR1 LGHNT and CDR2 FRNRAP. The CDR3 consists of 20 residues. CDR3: CASGLPRRLAGGPNTGELFF. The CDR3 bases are TGTGCTAGTGGTTTGCCCCGAAGACTAGCGGGAGGGCCAAACACCGGGGAGCTGTTTTTT.

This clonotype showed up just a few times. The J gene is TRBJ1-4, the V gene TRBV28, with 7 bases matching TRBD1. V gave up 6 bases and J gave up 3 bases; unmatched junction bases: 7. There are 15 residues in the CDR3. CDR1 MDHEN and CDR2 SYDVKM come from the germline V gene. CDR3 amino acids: CASRITQGPNEKLFF. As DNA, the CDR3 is TGTGCCAGCAGGATCACACAGGGGCCTAATGAAAAACTGTTTTTT.

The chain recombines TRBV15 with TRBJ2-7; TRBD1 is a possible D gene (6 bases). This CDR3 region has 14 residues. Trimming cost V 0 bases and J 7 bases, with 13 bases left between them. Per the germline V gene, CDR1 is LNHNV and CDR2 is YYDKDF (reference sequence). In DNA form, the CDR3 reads TGTGCCACCAGCAGAGATCGAGGGGGACGGGAGCAGTACGTC. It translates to CATSRDRGGREQYV.

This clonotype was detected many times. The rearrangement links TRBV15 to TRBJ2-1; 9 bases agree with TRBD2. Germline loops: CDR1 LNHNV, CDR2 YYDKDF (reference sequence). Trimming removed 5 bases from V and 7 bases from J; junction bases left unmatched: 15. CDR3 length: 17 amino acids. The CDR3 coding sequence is TGTGCCACCAGCCTCCCCCCGGTAGCGGGAGCTACTAATGAGCAGTTCTTC. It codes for CATSLPPVAGATNEQFF.

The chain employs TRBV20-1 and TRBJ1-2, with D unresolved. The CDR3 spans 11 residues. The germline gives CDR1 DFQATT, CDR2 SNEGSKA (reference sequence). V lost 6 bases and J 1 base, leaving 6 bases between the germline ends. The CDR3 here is CSAPLNYGYTF. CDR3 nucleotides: TGCAGTGCCCCTCTTAACTATGGCTACACCTTC.

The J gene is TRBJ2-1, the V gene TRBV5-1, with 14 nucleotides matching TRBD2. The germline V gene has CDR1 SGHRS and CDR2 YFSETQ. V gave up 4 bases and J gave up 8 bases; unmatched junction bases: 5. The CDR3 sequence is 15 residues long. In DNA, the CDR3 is TGCGCCAGCAGCCCGGGACTAGCGGGAGACGATGAGCAGTTCTTC. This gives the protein CASSPGLAGDDEQFF. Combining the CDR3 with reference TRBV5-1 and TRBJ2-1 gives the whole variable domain KAGVTQTPRYLIKTRGQQVTLSCSPISGHRSVSWYQQTPGQGLQFLFEYFSETQRNKGNFPGRFSGRQFSNSRSEMNVSTLELGDSALYLCASSPGLAGDDEQFFGPGTRLTVL.

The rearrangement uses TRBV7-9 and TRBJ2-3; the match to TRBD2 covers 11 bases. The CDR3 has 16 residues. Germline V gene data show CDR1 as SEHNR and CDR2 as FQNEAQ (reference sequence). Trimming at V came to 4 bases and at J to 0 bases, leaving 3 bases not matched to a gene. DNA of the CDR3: TGTGCCAGCAGCTCCGTAGCGGGAGGGAGCACAGATACGCAGTATTTT. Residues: CASSSVAGGSTDTQYF.

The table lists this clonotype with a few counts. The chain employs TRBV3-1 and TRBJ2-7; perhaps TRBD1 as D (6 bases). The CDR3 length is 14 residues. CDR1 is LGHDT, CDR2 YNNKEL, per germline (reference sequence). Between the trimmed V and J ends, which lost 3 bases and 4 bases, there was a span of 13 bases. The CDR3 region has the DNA TGTGCCAGCAGCCAGAACGTACAGGGTTACGAGCAGTACTTC. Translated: CASSQNVQGYEQYF.

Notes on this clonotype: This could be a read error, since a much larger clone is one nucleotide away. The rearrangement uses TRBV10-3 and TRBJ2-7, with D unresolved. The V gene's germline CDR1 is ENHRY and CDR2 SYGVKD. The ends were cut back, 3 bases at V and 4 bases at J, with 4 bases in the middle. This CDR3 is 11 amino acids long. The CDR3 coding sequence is TGTGCCATCAGTGAACAGTACGAGCAGTACTTC. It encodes CAISEQYEQYF.

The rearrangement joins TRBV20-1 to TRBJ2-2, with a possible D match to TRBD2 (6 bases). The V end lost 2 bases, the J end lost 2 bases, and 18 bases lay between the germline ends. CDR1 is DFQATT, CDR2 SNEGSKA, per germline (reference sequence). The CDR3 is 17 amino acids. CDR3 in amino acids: CSARKGLRTTNTGELFF. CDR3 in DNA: TGCAGTGCTAGAAAAGGCCTTAGGACTACTAACACCGGGGAGCTGTTTTTT.

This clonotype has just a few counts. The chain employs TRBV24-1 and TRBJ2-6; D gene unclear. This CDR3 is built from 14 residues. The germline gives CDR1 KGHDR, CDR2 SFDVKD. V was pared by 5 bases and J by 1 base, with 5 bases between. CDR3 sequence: CATSGGSGANVLTF. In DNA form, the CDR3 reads TGTGCCACCAGTGGGGGTTCTGGGGCCAACGTCCTGACTTTC.

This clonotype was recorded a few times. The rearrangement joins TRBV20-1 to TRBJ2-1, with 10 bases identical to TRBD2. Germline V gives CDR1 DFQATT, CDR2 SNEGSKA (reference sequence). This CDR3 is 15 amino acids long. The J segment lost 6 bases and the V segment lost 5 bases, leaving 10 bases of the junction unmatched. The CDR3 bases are TGCAGTGCTGGCTTTCTAGCGGGAGTAATCAATGAGCAGTTCTTC. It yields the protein CSAGFLAGVINEQFF.

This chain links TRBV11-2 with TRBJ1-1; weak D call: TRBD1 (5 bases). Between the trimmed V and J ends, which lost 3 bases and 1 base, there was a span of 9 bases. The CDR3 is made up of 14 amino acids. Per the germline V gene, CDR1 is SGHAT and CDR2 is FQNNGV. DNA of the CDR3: TGTGCCAGCAGCTTCAGGGCCCCGAACACTGAAGCTTTCTTT. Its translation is CASSFRAPNTEAFF.

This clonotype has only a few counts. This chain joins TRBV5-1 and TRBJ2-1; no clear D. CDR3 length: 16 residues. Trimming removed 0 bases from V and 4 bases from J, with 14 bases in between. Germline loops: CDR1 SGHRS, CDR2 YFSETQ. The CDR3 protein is CASSLEGWAFYNEQFF. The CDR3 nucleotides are TGCGCCAGCAGCTTGGAGGGTTGGGCCTTTTACAATGAGCAGTTCTTC.

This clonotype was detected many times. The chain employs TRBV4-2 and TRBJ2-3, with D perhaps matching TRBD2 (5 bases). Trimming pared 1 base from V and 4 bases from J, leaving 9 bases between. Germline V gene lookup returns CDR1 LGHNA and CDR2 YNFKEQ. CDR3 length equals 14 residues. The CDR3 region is CASSQGLSADTQYF. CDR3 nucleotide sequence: TGTGCCAGCAGCCAAGGACTATCGGCAGATACGCAGTATTTT.

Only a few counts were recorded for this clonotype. Written as DNA, the CDR3 is TGTGCCAGCAGCCCAAAGGGTCTTGGCTACACCTTC. It encodes CASSPKGLGYTF. The rearrangement uses TRBV7-2 and TRBJ1-2; D is uncertain. There are 12 residues in the CDR3. Trimming stripped 5 bases from V and 7 bases from J, with 11 bases between. Germline V gene lookup returns CDR1 SGHTA and CDR2 FQGNSA. The full variable domain, rest sourced from reference TRBV7-2 and TRBJ1-2, is GAGVSQSPSNKVTEKGKDVELRCDPISGHTALYWYRQSLGQGLEFLIYFQGNSAPDKSGLPSDRFSAERTGGSVSTLTIQRTQQEDSAVYLCASSPKGLGYTFGSGTRLTVV.

CDR3 residues: CASSHGWRQWGTDTQYF. Written as DNA, the CDR3 is TGCGCCAGCAGCCACGGGTGGCGACAGTGGGGCACAGATACGCAGTATTTT. The gene calls are TRBV4-1 and TRBJ2-3, with TRBD1 as a possible D gene (5 bases). The CDR3 is 17 amino acids. Germline V gene lookup returns CDR1 MGHRA and CDR2 YSYEKL. V lost 3 bases to trimming and J lost 1 base, with 17 bases between them.

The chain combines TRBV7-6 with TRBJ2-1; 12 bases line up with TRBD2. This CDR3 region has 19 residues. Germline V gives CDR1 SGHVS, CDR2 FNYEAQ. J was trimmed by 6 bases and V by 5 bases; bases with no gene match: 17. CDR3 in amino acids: CASSLGSASSGRAINEQFF. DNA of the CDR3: TGTGCCAGCAGCCTCGGTAGTGCGTCTAGCGGGAGGGCAATCAATGAGCAGTTCTTC.

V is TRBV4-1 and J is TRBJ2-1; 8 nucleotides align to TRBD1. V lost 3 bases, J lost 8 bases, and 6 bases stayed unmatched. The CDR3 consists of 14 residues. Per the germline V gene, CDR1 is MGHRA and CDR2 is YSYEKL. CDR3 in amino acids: CASSHPRGRDEQFF. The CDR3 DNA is TGCGCCAGCAGCCACCCCAGGGGGCGGGATGAGCAGTTCTTC.

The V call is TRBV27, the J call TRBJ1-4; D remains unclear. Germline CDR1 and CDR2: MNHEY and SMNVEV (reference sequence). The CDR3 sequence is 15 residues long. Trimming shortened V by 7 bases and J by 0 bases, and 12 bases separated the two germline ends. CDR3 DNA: TGTGCCAGCACCTCGAGTAAGGCAACTAATGAAAAACTGTTTTTT. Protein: CASTSSKATNEKLFF.